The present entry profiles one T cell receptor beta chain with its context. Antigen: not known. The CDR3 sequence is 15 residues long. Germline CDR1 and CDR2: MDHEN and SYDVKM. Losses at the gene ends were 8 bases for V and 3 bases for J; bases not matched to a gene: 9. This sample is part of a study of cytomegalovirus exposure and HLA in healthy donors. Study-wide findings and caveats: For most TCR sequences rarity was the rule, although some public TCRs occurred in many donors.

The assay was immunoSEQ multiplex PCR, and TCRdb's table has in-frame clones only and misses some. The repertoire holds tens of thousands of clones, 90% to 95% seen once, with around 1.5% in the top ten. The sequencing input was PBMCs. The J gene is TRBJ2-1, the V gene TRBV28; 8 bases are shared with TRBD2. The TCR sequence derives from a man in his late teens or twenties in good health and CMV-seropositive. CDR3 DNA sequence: TGTGCCAGCGTCCTAGCGGGTCCATACTACAATGAGCAGTTCTTC. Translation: CASVLAGPYYNEQFF.